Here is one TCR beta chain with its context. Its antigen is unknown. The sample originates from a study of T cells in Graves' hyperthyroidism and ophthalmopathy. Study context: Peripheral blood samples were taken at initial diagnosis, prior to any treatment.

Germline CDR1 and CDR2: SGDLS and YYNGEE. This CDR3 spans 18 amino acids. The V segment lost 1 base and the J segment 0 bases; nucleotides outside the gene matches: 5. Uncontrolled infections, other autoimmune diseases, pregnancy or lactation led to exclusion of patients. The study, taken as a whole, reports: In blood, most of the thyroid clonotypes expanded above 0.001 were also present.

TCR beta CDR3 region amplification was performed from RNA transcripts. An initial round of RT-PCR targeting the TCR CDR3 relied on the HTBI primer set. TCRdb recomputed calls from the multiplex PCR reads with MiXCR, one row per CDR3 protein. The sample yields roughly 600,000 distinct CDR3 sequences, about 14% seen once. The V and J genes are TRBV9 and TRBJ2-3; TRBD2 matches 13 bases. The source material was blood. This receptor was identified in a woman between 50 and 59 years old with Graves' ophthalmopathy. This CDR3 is CASSVTGTSGKSTDTQYF. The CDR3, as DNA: TGTGCCAGCAGCGTAACCGGGACTAGCGGGAAAAGCACAGATACGCAGTATTTT.